This TCR beta chain stems from a study of blood T cell repertoires in COVID-19. Study context: T cells, B-cell-depleted T cells, or PBMCs provided the cDNA or gDNA that served as material.

The trim removed 5 bases at V and 2 bases at J, leaving 12 bases unmatched. The CDR3 totals 16 residues. In germline, CDR1 is SGHNT, CDR2 YYREEE (reference sequence). In the original analysis: Nucleated cell counts were estimated from reference gene primer amplification. Using immunoSEQ multiplex PCR, the repertoire was profiled, and TCRdb retains in-frame clones only, with some absent. D and trimming were read from the DNA, whereas the V and J calls and clone size are those reported in that table. The sample shows 70,000 or so clones, more than 75% of them seen only once. V gene TRBV5-4 combines with J gene TRBJ1-1; 7 positions agree with TRBD1. The sample comprised peripheral blood. The TCR originated in a human donor in a cohort sampled during active COVID-19. CDR3 sequence: CASSPALGTDNTEAFF. In DNA, the CDR3 is TGTGCCAGCAGTCCGGCGTTAGGGACAGATAACACTGAAGCTTTCTTT. Combining the CDR3 with reference TRBV5-4 and TRBJ1-1 gives the whole variable domain ETGVTQSPTHLIKTRGQQVTLRCSSQSGHNTVSWYQQALGQGPQFIFQYYREEENGRGNFPPRFSGLQFPNYSSELNVNALELDDSALYLCASSPALGTDNTEAFFGQGTRLTVV.